This T cell receptor (beta chain) was sequenced during a study of blood T cell repertoires in COVID-19 (dated by TCRdb to between 2020 and 2021). Notes on the research overall: Samples covering the acute and convalescent phases of COVID-19 were provided by collaborators in the United States, Italy and Spain. The material from the prospective study consisted of cDNA or gDNA derived from T cells, B-cell-depleted T cells, or PBMCs. Deeply sampled blood TCRbeta repertoires from subjects exposed to, actively infected with, or recovered from COVID-19 were included in the dataset. The repertoires were released in a freely available public database intended as a resource for research on the immune response to SARS-CoV-2. The samples were drawn from two sources: the first 160 participants of the ongoing ImmuneRACE study, and 950 to 1,500 subjects contributed by 6 global collaborators. Sample metadata almost always included a de-identified subject ID, COVID-19 status, age in years and sex. Where HLA class I and class II types were available, the types were taken from metadata supplied by the sample provider, not from assay-based typing.

TCRbeta CDR3 regions were amplified from genomic DNA by means of the immunoSEQ Assay, a bias-controlled multiplex PCR. The source study handled its data this way. The number of nucleated cells in each sample was estimated from the amplification of reference gene primers within the assay. To quantify the absolute abundance of each unique TCRbeta CDR3 rearrangement, sequence reads were collapsed and filtered. For each sample, productive Simpson clonality was calculated by taking the square root of Simpson's diversity index across productive rearrangements. TCRdb took this table from immuneACCESS and kept in-frame rearrangements with V and J called. Such tables lack part of the clones; where checked against another copy, unresolved V genes explain under half of the gap, and the rest is unexplained. V and J calls and clone size are those listed in that table; D and trimming were worked out from the DNA. Across this sample there are approximately 110,000 clones, with over 75% seen only once. 20% to 25% of the sample rests with the top ten.

On this clone itself: It lacks a known antigen. No base qualities exist here, and no much larger clone lies one base off it.

On the study overall, not on this receptor specifically: The amount of clinical and demographic metadata varied by source and participant and was provided uncurated.

Each collaborating institution followed its own protocols to collect whole blood in K2EDTA tubes. For TCRbeta analysis, collaborator samples were shipped as frozen whole blood, as isolated PBMCs, or as DNA extracted from either sample type. The sequence was collected from a man aged 65 to 79 with active or convalescent COVID-19. Sequenced: peripheral blood.

The nucleotide sequence reads as follows: TGTGCCAGCAGGGAGGACTACGTAGGGGAGACCCAGTACTTC. The resulting protein is CASREDYVGETQYF. The chain uses TRBV2 and TRBJ2-5; the D gene is possibly TRBD2, with 6 bases matching. Looking up the germline V gene yields CDR1 SNHLY and CDR2 FYNNEI. The CDR3 numbers 14 residues from cysteine through phenylalanine. Only the CDR3 region is kept as DNA, spanning 42 bases read in frame from base 1. The V and J ends are trimmed by 6 bases and 5 bases, leaving 16 bases between them.